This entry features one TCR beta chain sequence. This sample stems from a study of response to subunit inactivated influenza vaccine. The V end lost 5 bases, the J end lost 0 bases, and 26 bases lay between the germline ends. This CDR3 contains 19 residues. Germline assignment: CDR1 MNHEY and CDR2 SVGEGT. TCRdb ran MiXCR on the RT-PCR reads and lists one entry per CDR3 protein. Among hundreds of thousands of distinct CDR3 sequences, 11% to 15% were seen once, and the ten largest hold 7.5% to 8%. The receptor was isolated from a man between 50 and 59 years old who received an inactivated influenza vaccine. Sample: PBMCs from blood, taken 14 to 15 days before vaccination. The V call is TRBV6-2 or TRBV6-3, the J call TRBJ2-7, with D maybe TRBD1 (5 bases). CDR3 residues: CASSRNRKMGPDNSYEQYF. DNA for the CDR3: TGTGCCAGCAGTAGGAACAGGAAAATGGGCCCCGACAACTCCTACGAGCAGTACTTC.